Below, 16 T cell receptor beta chains from the same sample are listed, as sequenced in a study of T cell responses to AZD1222 COVID-19 vaccine. The table came from immunoSEQ multiplex PCR; TCRdb's copy has only in-frame clones and leaves some out. The sample carries roughly 200,000 clones, over 85% recorded once. Sample: peripheral blood, taken 28 days after the second dose of the MenACWY control vaccine. These receptors originate from an adult who received the MenACWY meningococcal vaccine as a control.

The V gene is TRBV14, the J gene TRBJ2-7; D may match TRBD1 or TRBD2 (6 bases each). The germline V gene has CDR1 SGHDN and CDR2 FVKESK. V lost 4 bases to trimming and J lost 3 bases, with 16 bases between them. This CDR3 is built from 15 residues. In DNA, the CDR3 is TGTGCCAGCAGCCCGGGGGCGGACATCCTCTACGAGCAGTACTTC. Protein: CASSPGADILYEQYF.

This sequence joins TRBV20-1 and TRBJ1-1; D is unclear. V was pared by 3 bases and J by 0 bases, with 2 bases between. Looked up from germline, CDR1 is DFQATT and CDR2 is SNEGSKA (reference sequence). The CDR3 totals 11 residues. The CDR3 region has the DNA TGCAGTGCTAGCCTGAACACTGAAGCTTTCTTT. Amino acid sequence: CSASLNTEAFF.

The rearrangement uses TRBV19 and TRBJ1-6; no clear D gene. This CDR3 spans 15 amino acids. Germline-derived CDR1 and CDR2 are LNHDA and SQIVND (reference sequence). V shed 7 bases and J shed 9 bases, with 19 bases lying between them. The CDR3 loop is CASTRNPPGGSPLHF. CDR3 coding DNA: TGTGCCAGTACCCGAAATCCCCCGGGAGGTTCACCCCTCCACTTT.

This sequence joins TRBV19 and TRBJ2-3, with TRBD2 as a possible D gene (7 bases). Trimming shortened V by 7 bases and J by 0 bases, and 14 bases separated the two germline ends. The CDR3 has 15 amino acids. The V gene's germline CDR1 is LNHDA and CDR2 SQIVND (reference sequence). In nucleotides, the CDR3 is TGTGCCAGTACCACCCGGGGGGCCAGCACAGATACGCAGTATTTT. This translates into CASTTRGASTDTQYF.

This chain links TRBV11-2 with TRBJ1-6; 7 positions agree with TRBD1. Germline CDR1 and CDR2: SGHAT and FQNNGV. The CDR3 is 16 residues long. The V and J ends lost 4 bases and 3 bases, in that order; junction bases with no gene match: 6. The CDR3 loop reads CASSSAGDSYNSPLHF. Written as DNA, the CDR3 is TGTGCCAGCAGCTCCGCCGGGGACAGCTATAATTCACCCCTCCACTTT.

V gene TRBV25-1 combines with J gene TRBJ2-1; D is unresolved. The CDR3 covers 16 residues. CDR1 is MGHDK and CDR2 is SYGVNS in the germline V gene. Trimming took 0 bases from V and 0 from J, leaving 9 bases between them. The CDR3 here is CASSEYSRPSYNEQFF. The CDR3 bases are TGTGCCAGCAGTGAATACTCGCGGCCCTCCTACAATGAGCAGTTCTTC. Looking up the rest from reference TRBV25-1 and TRBJ2-1 gives the full variable domain: EADIYQTPRYLVIGTGKKITLECSQTMGHDKMYWYQQDPGMELHLIHYSYGVNSTEKGDLSSESTVSRIRTEHFPLTLESARPSHTSQYLCASSEYSRPSYNEQFFGPGTRLTVL.

This chain uses TRBV10-3 with TRBJ1-2; maybe TRBD1 (5 bases). Trimming took off 8 bases at V and 3 bases at J, with 13 bases between the two ends. CDR3 length equals 13 residues. The germline gives CDR1 ENHRY, CDR2 SYGVKD. CDR3 residues: CAIRPPGHYGYTF. CDR3 bases: TGTGCCATCCGTCCGCCAGGGCACTATGGCTACACCTTC.

The chain employs TRBV5-1 and TRBJ2-1; 7 nucleotides align to TRBD1. Germline CDR1 SGHRS, CDR2 YFSETQ. Trimming cost V 4 bases and J 4 bases; bases outside gene matches: 5. This CDR3 has 14 residues. This CDR3 reads CASSPGQKYNEQFF. The CDR3 DNA reads as TGCGCCAGCAGCCCGGGACAGAAATACAATGAGCAGTTCTTC.

The rearrangement links TRBV18 to TRBJ1-4, with D possibly being TRBD1 (6 bases). Germline V CDR1 and CDR2: KGHSH, LQKENI. The CDR3 contains 13 residues. V was clipped by 8 bases and J by 4 bases, with 11 bases between them. The CDR3 loop is CASQQGINEKLFF. The CDR3 DNA follows: TGTGCCAGCCAACAGGGCATTAATGAAAAACTGTTTTTT.

This clone was seen more than once but under ten times. Other DNA sequences from this sample encode an identical CDR3 as well. The chain uses TRBV28 and TRBJ1-1; D is ambiguous. The CDR3 runs 11 residues. Germline-derived CDR1 and CDR2 are MDHEN and SYDVKM. V lost 7 bases and J lost 1, with 4 bases in between. The CDR3 region has the DNA TGTGCCAGCACGACGAACACTGAAGCTTTCTTT. Encoded protein: CASTTNTEAFF.

The chain uses TRBV11-1 and TRBJ2-6; D is perhaps TRBD2 (6 bases). V lost 8 bases and J 2 bases, leaving 16 bases between the germline ends. This CDR3 comprises 16 residues. The V gene's germline CDR1 is SGHAT and CDR2 FQDESV (reference sequence). The chain's CDR3 is CASLGRGATGANVLTF. The CDR3 bases are TGTGCCAGCCTTGGGCGGGGCGCCACTGGGGCCAACGTCCTGACTTTC. Based on the CDR3 plus reference TRBV11-1 and TRBJ2-6, the full variable domain is EAEVAQSPRYKITEKSQAVAFWCDPISGHATLYWYRQILGQGPELLVQFQDESVVDDSQLPKDRFSAERLKGVDSTLKIQPAELGDSAMYLCASLGRGATGANVLTFGAGSRLTVL.

The V and J genes are TRBV5-1 and TRBJ1-4; a possible D gene is TRBD1 (6 bases). The CDR3 loop spans 15 amino acids. Germline assignment: CDR1 SGHRS and CDR2 YFSETQ. V was trimmed by 2 bases and J by 4 bases, leaving 12 bases between them. The CDR3 loop reads CASSLPQGSNEKLFF. The CDR3 DNA reads TGCGCCAGCAGCTTACCCCAGGGGAGTAATGAAAAACTGTTTTTT.

The chain has TRBV25-1 and TRBJ2-3, with unresolved D. V shed 4 bases and J shed 2 bases, with 1 base lying between them. The CDR3 runs 11 residues. The V gene's germline CDR1 is MGHDK and CDR2 SYGVNS. Here the CDR3 reads CASSATDTQYF. CDR3 DNA sequence: TGTGCCAGCAGTGCCACAGATACGCAGTATTTT. Full variable domain (outside the CDR3, taken from reference TRBV25-1 and TRBJ2-3): EADIYQTPRYLVIGTGKKITLECSQTMGHDKMYWYQQDPGMELHLIHYSYGVNSTEKGDLSSESTVSRIRTEHFPLTLESARPSHTSQYLCASSATDTQYFGPGTRLTVL.

CDR3 DNA sequence: TGTGCCAGCCAAGCCCCCCCTGGGACAGCCGAGGGTAACACCGGGGAGCTGTTTTTT. Its translation is CASQAPPGTAEGNTGELFF. The genes are TRBV21-1 and TRBJ2-2; TRBD1, the D gene given by the table, was not confirmed from the DNA. TRBV21-1 is noted as a pseudogene. The CDR3 consists of 19 residues.

The chain couples TRBV27 to TRBJ1-2; the D gene is possibly TRBD1 (6 bases). CDR1 is MNHEY, CDR2 SMNVEV, per germline (reference sequence). V was clipped by 0 bases and J by 7 bases, with 12 bases between them. CDR3 length: 14 amino acids. CDR3 in DNA: TGTGCCAGCAGTTTATCAGGGGGAAGTTCTGGCTACACCTTC. Its protein product is CASSLSGGSSGYTF.

As to this clone: Other DNA sequences from this sample encode an identical CDR3 as well. The chain recombines TRBV7-2 with TRBJ1-6; no clear D. The length of the CDR3 is 15 residues. Trimming took off 3 bases at V and 0 bases at J, with 6 bases between the two ends. Looked up from germline, CDR1 is SGHTA and CDR2 is FQGNSA. CDR3 in amino acids: CASSLGSSYNSPLHF. CDR3 nucleotides: TGTGCCAGCAGCTTGGGGAGCTCCTATAATTCACCCCTCCACTTT.